Shown below are 16 T cell receptor beta chains from a single sample sequenced in a study of cytomegalovirus exposure and HLA in healthy donors. The PCR had 60 Vbeta and 13 Jbeta primers. Method: immunoSEQ multiplex PCR; TCRdb's copy keeps in-frame clones and lacks some. The sample shows approximately 100,000 clones, over 70% of them seen only once. Sequences were obtained from PBMCs. The receptors originated from a female donor in good health and CMV-seronegative.

This clone showed up just a few times. This chain connects TRBV2 to TRBJ1-1, with D perhaps matching TRBD1 (5 bases). The germline V gene has CDR1 SNHLY and CDR2 FYNNEI. The CDR3 spans 13 residues. Trimming removed 7 bases at V and 5 bases at J, with 14 bases between. CDR3: CASTPVEGTEAFF. DNA of the CDR3: TGTGCCAGCACCCCAGTGGAGGGGACTGAAGCTTTCTTT.

The rearrangement uses TRBV4-2 and TRBJ2-1; 10 bases match TRBD2. This CDR3 is built from 16 residues. V shed 5 bases, J shed 0 bases, and the junction held 4 bases outside the gene matches. Germline-derived CDR1 and CDR2 are LGHNA and YNFKEQ. The CDR3 here is CASSSPSGSSYNEQFF. Written as DNA, the CDR3 is TGTGCCAGCAGCAGTCCTAGCGGGAGCTCCTACAATGAGCAGTTCTTC.

A few counts support this clone. The chain has TRBV5-1 and TRBJ2-1; 7 bases fit TRBD1. Germline trimming cut 0 bases from V and 2 bases from J; bases unmatched to any gene: 5. This CDR3 comprises 16 residues. CDR1 is SGHRS and CDR2 is YFSETQ in the germline V gene. The DNA for the CDR3 is TGCGCCAGCAGCTTGGGGGAAACAGGGGCCTACAATGAGCAGTTCTTC. Residues: CASSLGETGAYNEQFF.

V usage is TRBV5-4 and J usage is TRBJ2-5, with 7 bases lining up with TRBD2. With V trimmed by 2 bases and J by 2 bases, 6 bases remained unmatched. The length of the CDR3 is 15 residues. The germline V gene has CDR1 SGHNT and CDR2 YYREEE (reference sequence). CDR3 DNA sequence: TGTGCCAGCAGCTTCCGGCCGGGGGGTCAAGAGACCCAGTACTTC. This translates into CASSFRPGGQETQYF.

The chain recombines TRBV18 with TRBJ1-2; 7 bases map to TRBD1. J lost 3 bases, V lost 3 bases, and 7 bases had no gene match. The germline V gene encodes CDR1 KGHSH and CDR2 LQKENI. The CDR3 consists of 15 residues. The CDR3 region is CASSPQDRVDYGYTF. CDR3 nucleotide sequence: TGTGCCAGCTCACCCCAAGACAGGGTTGACTATGGCTACACCTTC.

The chain recombines TRBV7-8 with TRBJ2-1; 14 nucleotides line up with TRBD2. J gave up 10 bases and V 4 bases, and 12 bases lay outside the gene matches. Germline CDR1 reads SGHVS; CDR2 reads FQNEAQ. The CDR3 runs to 17 residues. CDR3 loop: CASSSAGSGTSGSEQFF. The DNA of the CDR3 is TGTGCCAGCAGCTCAGCGGGCTCCGGGACTAGCGGGAGCGAGCAGTTCTTC.

This clone was counted a few times. CDR3 nucleotide sequence: TGCGCCAGCAGCTTGGCCCGGTCGCGGGATGAGCAGTTCTTC. This codes for CASSLARSRDEQFF. The chain links TRBV5-1 to TRBJ2-1; D may be TRBD2 (5 bases). CDR1 is SGHRS and CDR2 is YFSETQ in the germline V gene. The CDR3 sequence is 14 residues long. Trimming left V 0 bases short and J 8 bases short, with 12 bases between. Full variable domain (missing parts from reference TRBV5-1 and TRBJ2-1): KAGVTQTPRYLIKTRGQQVTLSCSPISGHRSVSWYQQTPGQGLQFLFEYFSETQRNKGNFPGRFSGRQFSNSRSEMNVSTLELGDSALYLCASSLARSRDEQFFGPGTRLTVL.

As for this clone: Other DNA sequences from this sample encode an identical CDR3 as well. CDR3 sequence (DNA): TGTGCCAGCAGTGAAGCGCGGACCGGGGAGCTGTTTTTT. Its protein product is CASSEARTGELFF. This chain connects TRBV2 to TRBJ2-2, with no clear D. V was shortened by 0 bases and J by 5 bases, with 4 bases between the two germline ends. There are 13 residues in the CDR3. CDR1 is SNHLY, CDR2 FYNNEI, per germline.

The rearrangement uses TRBV28 and TRBJ2-5; 8 bases fit TRBD1. The CDR3 is 14 residues long. J lost 5 bases, V lost 5 bases, and 7 bases had no gene match. Germline values: CDR1 MDHEN, CDR2 SYDVKM. The CDR3 DNA reads as TGTGCCAGCAGTCGTTCAGGGGGCCGGGAGACCCAGTACTTC. It is translated as CASSRSGGRETQYF.

The chain combines TRBV30 with TRBJ1-5; a weak D match, TRBD1 (6 bases). CDR1 is GTSNPN and CDR2 is SVGIG in the germline V gene (reference sequence). V lost 2 bases and J 9 bases, leaving 11 bases between the germline ends. The CDR3 has 12 residues. The DNA of the CDR3 is TGTGCCTGGAGTCAGGGGTTGAGGCCCCAGCATTTT. It codes for CAWSQGLRPQHF. The full variable domain, completed using reference TRBV30 and TRBJ1-5, is SQTIHQWPATLVQPVGSPLSLECTVEGTSNPNLYWYRQAAGRGLQLLFYSVGIGQISSEVPQNLSASRPQDRQFILSSKKLLLSDSGFYLCAWSQGLRPQHFGDGTRLSIL.

The genes are TRBV6-1 and TRBJ2-1; 10 bases match TRBD1. Unmatched junction bases numbered 3, after V lost 3 bases and J lost 4 bases. Per germline, CDR1 MNHNS and CDR2 SASEGT. This CDR3 has 15 amino acids. In DNA form, the CDR3 reads TGTGCCAGCAGTGACAGACAGGGGGCTTACAATGAGCAGTTCTTC. Protein sequence: CASSDRQGAYNEQFF.

The rearrangement uses TRBV5-8 and TRBJ2-5, with 9 bases lining up with TRBD1. V was clipped by 4 bases and J by 5 bases; unmatched bases: 9. CDR3 length equals 15 residues. Germline V gene lookup returns CDR1 SGHTS and CDR2 YDEGEE. CDR3 protein: CASSATGGEGETQYF. CDR3 nucleotide sequence: TGTGCCAGCAGCGCTACAGGGGGCGAGGGGGAGACCCAGTACTTC.

This clone turned up a few times. This chain uses TRBV4-3 with TRBJ2-7; D might be TRBD2 (6 bases). The CDR3 runs to 15 residues. CDR1 and CDR2 (germline): LGHNA, YSLEER. Trimming took 0 bases from V and 0 from J, leaving 9 bases between them. The chain's CDR3 is CASSQEFGSSYEQYF. The CDR3 DNA sequence: TGCGCCAGCAGCCAAGAGTTCGGGAGCTCCTACGAGCAGTACTTC.

The CDR3 DNA reads TGCGCCAGCAGCTTGGTCGGGGAAGAGACCCAGTACTTC. It codes for CASSLVGEETQYF. This chain links TRBV5-1 with TRBJ2-5; a weak D match, TRBD2 (5 bases). The V gene's germline CDR1 is SGHRS and CDR2 YFSETQ. The CDR3 extends over 13 amino acids. Trimming left V 0 bases short and J 3 bases short, with 6 bases between.

The V gene is TRBV9, the J gene TRBJ2-2, with TRBD1 as a possible D gene (6 bases). The V gene's germline CDR1 is SGDLS and CDR2 YYNGEE. Trimming pared 3 bases from V and 3 bases from J, leaving 12 bases between. CDR3 length equals 15 residues. The CDR3 nucleotides read TGTGCCAGCAGCGATGGGCCAGGGGACACCGGGGAGCTGTTTTTT. Its protein product is CASSDGPGDTGELFF.

The rearrangement joins TRBV11-3 to TRBJ2-7; the D gene is possibly TRBD2 (6 bases). The V end was cut by 0 bases, the J end by 0 bases, with 6 bases between. Germline CDR1 is SGHNT and CDR2 is YENEEA. This CDR3 comprises 14 residues. The CDR3 region is CASSLDGSSYEQYF. The CDR3 region has the DNA TGTGCCAGCAGCTTAGACGGGAGCTCCTACGAGCAGTACTTC.